Given below is one TCR beta chain in context. Its antigen is undetermined. The sample originates from a study of tumor-infiltrating lymphocytes in primary liver carcinoma. Study background: Men and women, 30 to 69 years of age, made up the patients. Study-wide results and caveats: Tumor region pairs shared more overlap than did tumor-adjacent and tumor-blood pairs. Tumors significantly exceeded blood in top-250-clone fraction (p = 0.039).

V was clipped by 8 bases and J by 10 bases; unmatched bases: 13. The CDR3 runs to 15 residues. Co-extracting RNA and DNA was done with 20-30 mg of unsorted bulk tissue as input. No treatment had been given to the patients, who were chronically infected with HBV. TCR beta cDNA was reverse-transcribed from about 500 ng of total RNA. The reaction used a constant-region primer and ProtoScript II reverse transcriptase. The TCR beta library was amplified through three nested multiplex PCR rounds in a modified ARM-PCR procedure. Both of the initial two PCR rounds ran for approximately 11 cycles and employed TRBV1-TRBV30 forward primers alongside a C-beta reverse primer. One entry per CDR3 protein results from TCRdb running MiXCR on the multiplex PCR reads. The table lists approximately 42,000 distinct CDR3 sequences, roughly 75% of them singletons.

The sequenced sample consisted of tumor-adjacent normal liver tissue. This chain connects TRBV12-3 or TRBV12-4 to TRBJ2-1; TRBD2 aligns across 11 bases. The clonotype was recovered from a young woman with primary liver carcinoma and hepatitis B virus infection. CDR3 region: CASGLSGTSGLEQFF. In DNA form, the CDR3 reads TGTGCCAGCGGCCTCTCCGGGACTAGCGGACTAGAGCAGTTCTTC.